These 12 T cell receptor beta chains were all obtained from the same sample, sequenced in a study of technical replicates of blood from a few donors (TCRdb year 2017). Libraries came from the immunoSEQ multiplex PCR assay. TCRdb limited this immuneACCESS table to in-frame rearrangements with V and J called. A share of clones is missing; checked studies link under half to unresolved V genes, and the rest is unexplained. The sample records tens of thousands of clones, 92% of which are singletons. The ten biggest clones cover about 0.27% of the sample. The sequenced material came from T cells isolated from PBMCs. These receptors were obtained from a human donor in good health.

This clone showed up just once. The rearrangement joins TRBV13 to TRBJ1-2; D gene ambiguous. CDR3 length equals 11 residues. The V and J ends lost 7 bases and 3 bases respectively, with 6 bases between them. The germline V gene encodes CDR1 PRHDT and CDR2 FYEKMQ (reference sequence). In DNA form, the CDR3 reads TGTGCCAGCACAGCGGACTATGGCTACACCTTC. Its translation: CASTADYGYTF.

This chain joins TRBV6-1 and TRBJ1-5; the D is unclear. This CDR3 is 11 amino acids long. In germline, CDR1 is MNHNS, CDR2 SASEGT. Trimming shortened V by 1 base and J by 10 bases, and 5 bases separated the two germline ends. The CDR3, as DNA: TGTGCCAGCAGTGAAGGGCCACCCCAGCATTTT. It is translated as CASSEGPPQHF.

The chain links TRBV19 to TRBJ2-7; tentatively, D is TRBD2 (6 bases). From germline, CDR1 is LNHDA and CDR2 SQIVND (reference sequence). Trimming took 3 bases from V and 5 from J, leaving 11 bases between them. CDR3 length equals 13 residues. CDR3 sequence reads: CASSMGRLDEQYF. The CDR3 DNA is TGTGCCAGTAGTATGGGTCGACTAGACGAGCAGTACTTC.

This chain joins TRBV30 and TRBJ2-5, with D maybe TRBD1 (6 bases). Germline CDR1 reads GTSNPN; CDR2 reads SVGIG (reference sequence). The CDR3 is 12 residues long. Trimming cost V 7 bases and J 2 bases, with 11 bases left between them. CDR3 loop: CAYGQGQETQYF. The CDR3 bases are TGTGCCTATGGTCAGGGGCAAGAGACCCAGTACTTC.

The chain couples TRBV7-9 to TRBJ1-4; no definite D call. CDR3 length equals 11 residues. From germline, CDR1 is SEHNR and CDR2 FQNEAQ (reference sequence). V shed 3 bases and J shed 8 bases, with 4 bases lying between them. CDR3 in amino acids: CASSFLEKLFF. The CDR3 DNA reads TGTGCCAGCAGCTTTCTAGAAAAACTGTTTTTT.

The rearrangement links TRBV28 to TRBJ1-2; TRBD1 matches at 8 bases. Looked up from germline, CDR1 is MDHEN and CDR2 is SYDVKM. The CDR3 totals 12 residues. The V gene end was trimmed by 7 bases and the J gene end by 4 bases; junction bases not matched to a gene: 2. Here the CDR3 DNA reads TGTGCCAGCAATCAGGGGGCCTATGGCTACACCTTC. Translating it yields CASNQGAYGYTF.

The chain joins TRBV11-3 to TRBJ2-7, with 10 bases fitting TRBD1. The CDR3 extends over 14 amino acids. From germline, CDR1 is SGHNT and CDR2 YENEEA. V dropped 3 bases and J dropped 4; count of bases not matched to a gene: 3. This chain's CDR3 is CASSFGTGAYEQYF. CDR3 nucleotides: TGTGCCAGCAGCTTCGGGACAGGGGCTTACGAGCAGTACTTC.

The V gene is TRBV14, the J gene TRBJ2-2; D perhaps matches TRBD2 (6 bases). The ends were cut back, 0 bases at V and 3 bases at J, with 14 bases in the middle. The CDR3 extends over 17 amino acids. Looked up from germline, CDR1 is SGHDN and CDR2 is FVKESK. The CDR3 is CASSQDWPGLYTGELFF. DNA for the CDR3: TGTGCCAGCAGCCAAGATTGGCCGGGACTCTACACCGGGGAGCTGTTTTTT.

The V call is TRBV7-9, the J call TRBJ1-3; D might be TRBD1 (5 bases). Trimming left V 6 bases short and J 0 bases short, with 15 bases between. The CDR3 is 16 amino acids. The germline gives CDR1 SEHNR, CDR2 FQNEAQ (reference sequence). This chain's CDR3 is CASSSGHDLSGNTIYF. The DNA of the CDR3 is TGTGCCAGCAGTTCCGGACACGATCTCTCTGGAAACACCATATATTTT.

The V call is TRBV27, the J call TRBJ2-3; no clear D. CDR1 is MNHEY and CDR2 is SMNVEV in the germline V gene (reference sequence). The CDR3 sequence is 15 residues long. Deletions cut 5 bases from V and 0 bases from J, with 12 bases between. The CDR3 protein is CASSRSPTSTDTQYF. DNA of the CDR3: TGTGCCAGCAGTAGGAGTCCCACTAGCACAGATACGCAGTATTTT.

The table lists this clone with a count of one. The CDR3 DNA reads TGTGCCAGCAGTTTGGGACAGGAGGGGAGGAATGAGCAGTTCTTC. This gives the protein CASSLGQEGRNEQFF. The chain carries TRBV2 and TRBJ2-1, with TRBD1 matching 8 bases. V lost 5 bases and J lost 7; bases outside the gene matches: 10. Germline CDR1 SNHLY, CDR2 FYNNEI. The CDR3 sequence is 15 residues long.

V and J are TRBV2 and TRBJ1-2; possible D gene TRBD1, 5 bases. The CDR3 runs 15 residues. The germline gives CDR1 SNHLY, CDR2 FYNNEI. V lost 4 bases, J lost 7 bases, and 19 bases lay in between. CDR3 in amino acids: CASSANQGSIGGYTF. CDR3 DNA sequence: TGTGCCAGCAGTGCAAATCAGGGCTCTATAGGTGGCTACACCTTC.